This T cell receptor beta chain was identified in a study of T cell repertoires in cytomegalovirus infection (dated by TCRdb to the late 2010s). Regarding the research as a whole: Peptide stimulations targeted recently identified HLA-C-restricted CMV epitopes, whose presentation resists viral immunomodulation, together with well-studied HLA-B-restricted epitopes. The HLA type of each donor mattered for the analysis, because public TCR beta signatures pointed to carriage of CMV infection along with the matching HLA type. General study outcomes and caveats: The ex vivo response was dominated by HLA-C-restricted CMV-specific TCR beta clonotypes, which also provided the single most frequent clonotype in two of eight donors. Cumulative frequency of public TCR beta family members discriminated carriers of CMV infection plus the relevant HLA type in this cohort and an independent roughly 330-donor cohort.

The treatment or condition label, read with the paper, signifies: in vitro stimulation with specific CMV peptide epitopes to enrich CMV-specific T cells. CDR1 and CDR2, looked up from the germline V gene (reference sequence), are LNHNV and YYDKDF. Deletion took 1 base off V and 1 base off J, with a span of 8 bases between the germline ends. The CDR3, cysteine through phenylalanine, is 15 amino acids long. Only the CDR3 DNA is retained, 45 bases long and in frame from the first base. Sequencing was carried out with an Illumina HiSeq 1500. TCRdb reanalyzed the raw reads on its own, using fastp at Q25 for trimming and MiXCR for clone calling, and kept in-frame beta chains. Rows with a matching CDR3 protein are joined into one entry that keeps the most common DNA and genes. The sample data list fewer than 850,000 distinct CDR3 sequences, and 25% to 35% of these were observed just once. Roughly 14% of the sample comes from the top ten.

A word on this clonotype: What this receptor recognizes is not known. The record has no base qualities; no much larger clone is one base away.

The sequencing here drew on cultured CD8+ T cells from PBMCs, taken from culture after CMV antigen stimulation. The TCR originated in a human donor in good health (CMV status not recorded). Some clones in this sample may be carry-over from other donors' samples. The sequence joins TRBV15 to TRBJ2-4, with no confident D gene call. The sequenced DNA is TGTGCCACCAGCAGAGGGCCGTGGGCCAAAAACATTCAGTACTTC. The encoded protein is CATSRGPWAKNIQYF.